This TCR beta chain was identified during a study of cytomegalovirus exposure and HLA in healthy donors. Regarding this clone: Its antigen is not identified.

The PCR was carried out with 60 Vbeta primers and 13 Jbeta primers. The table came from immunoSEQ multiplex PCR; TCRdb's copy has only in-frame clones and leaves some out. The listing records around 210,000 clones. This CDR3 comprises 14 residues. The V gene's germline CDR1 is MDHEN and CDR2 SYDVKM. With 3 bases removed from V and 4 bases from J, the gap between germline ends came to 12 bases. While unrecorded immune exposures were likely, the donors were nominally healthy when sampled. Study-wide findings and caveats: In a later analysis, productive TCRs from donors in an Asian-associated ancestry cluster reportedly carried fewer N-insertions than the cohort mean. Most sequenced TCRs were rare (though some public TCRs occurred in many donors). According to reports, the classifier identified cytomegalovirus status with high specificity and sensitivity.

This sequence was found in a girl aged 2 to 9 in good health and CMV-seropositive. The chain is built from TRBV28 and TRBJ1-2; the D gene is possibly TRBD1 (5 bases). Sequenced input: PBMCs. The CDR3 DNA is TGTGCCAGCAGTTTGGGGCAGGACACCTATGGCTACACCTTC. It codes for CASSLGQDTYGYTF.